These 26 T cell receptor beta chains share one sample of origin, sequenced in a study of T cells after yellow fever vaccination. MiXCR, applied by TCRdb to the 5' RACE reads, yields one record per CDR3 protein. The table lists 96,000 or so distinct CDR3 sequences, under 9% of them singletons, with 16% in the top ten. The source material was CD8+ T cells not binding an NS4B(214-222) dextramer, sorted from PBMCs, sampled around 14 days after the first yellow fever vaccination. Receptors were obtained from a man between 18 and 29 years old who received the YFV17D yellow fever vaccine.

The CDR3 DNA is TGCGCCAGCAGCGTGCACCCGGACAGGTGGCTTGAAAAACTGTTTTTT. The encoded protein is CASSVHPDRWLEKLFF. The chain combines TRBV5-1 with TRBJ1-4; 7 bases map to TRBD1. CDR1 SGHRS and CDR2 YFSETQ come from the germline V gene. This CDR3 region has 16 residues. The ends lost 4 bases at V and 7 bases at J; junction bases unmatched: 13.

The chain is built from TRBV6-1 and TRBJ1-1; D remains ambiguous. V was clipped by 5 bases and J by 0 bases, with 10 bases between them. CDR1 and CDR2 from the germline V gene are MNHNS and SASEGT. The CDR3 is 14 residues long. CDR3 sequence: CASSPQPLNTEAFF. As DNA, the CDR3 is TGTGCCAGCAGTCCCCAGCCTTTGAACACTGAAGCTTTCTTT.

The gene calls are TRBV7-9 and TRBJ2-1; D could derive from TRBD1 or TRBD2 (6 bases each). The CDR3 spans 16 residues. Germline CDR1 SEHNR, CDR2 FQNEAQ (reference sequence). Trimming cost V 6 bases and J 6 bases, with 21 bases left between them. Here the CDR3 reads CASSHDRGPRGNEQFF. The DNA for the CDR3 is TGTGCCAGCAGTCACGATCGGGGGCCGCGGGGCAATGAGCAGTTCTTC.

V usage is TRBV28 and J usage is TRBJ2-2; TRBD1 might be the D (6 bases). Germline V gene data show CDR1 as MDHEN and CDR2 as SYDVKM. This CDR3 spans 15 amino acids. Trimming pared 2 bases from V and 4 bases from J, leaving 11 bases between. The CDR3 DNA reads as TGTGCCAGCAGTTTAACAGGGAAGGGCACCGGGGAGCTGTTTTTT. It yields the protein CASSLTGKGTGELFF.

J is TRBJ1-3 and V is TRBV29-1, with D unresolved. Germline CDR1 reads SQVTM; CDR2 reads ANQGSEA. Trimming pared 7 bases from V and 0 bases from J, leaving 10 bases between. The CDR3 length is 13 residues. CDR3 in amino acids: CSARSGSGNTIYF. In DNA form, the CDR3 reads TGCAGCGCGCGAAGCGGCTCTGGAAACACCATATATTTT.

The chain couples TRBV29-1 to TRBJ2-5, with a weak D call TRBD2 (5 bases). CDR1 is SQVTM and CDR2 is ANQGSEA in the germline V gene. CDR3 length equals 14 residues. With 1 base removed from V and 5 bases from J, the gap between germline ends came to 14 bases. CDR3 sequence (DNA): TGCAGCGTTGAAGTAACCGGGATTGATGAGACCCAGTACTTC. This translates into CSVEVTGIDETQYF.

The sample holds a few counts of this clonotype. Written as DNA, the CDR3 is TGTGCCAGTAGTATACCTCCCTATCGAGTTGGAGCAATTTATAACTATGGCTACACCTTC. Its translation is CASSIPPYRVGAIYNYGYTF. The chain couples TRBV19 to TRBJ1-2; D call uncertain. CDR1 and CDR2 from the germline V gene are LNHDA and SQIVND (reference sequence). The CDR3 spans 20 residues. The V end lost 2 bases, the J end lost 1 base, and 26 bases lay between the germline ends.

This clonotype was seen a few times. This chain links TRBV4-1 with TRBJ1-6; 8 nucleotides line up with TRBD1. With V trimmed by 3 bases and J by 9 bases, 4 bases remained unmatched. The CDR3 consists of 14 residues. Germline lookup yields CDR1 MGHRA and CDR2 YSYEKL. The CDR3 DNA is TGCGCCAGCAGCCACGGGACAGGAGGTTCACCCCTCCACTTT. It yields the protein CASSHGTGGSPLHF.

This clonotype has a handful of counts. V is TRBV4-3 and J is TRBJ1-4, with 9 bases fitting TRBD1. V trimming: 4 bases; J trimming: 0 bases; junction bases outside the gene matches: 9. Germline V gives CDR1 LGHNA, CDR2 YSLEER. This CDR3 is built from 18 residues. CDR3 in DNA: TGCGCCAGCAGCCCAAGGACAGGGGAAAGGACAACTAATGAAAAACTGTTTTTT. It encodes CASSPRTGERTTNEKLFF.

The chain uses TRBV6-1 and TRBJ2-3, with 10 positions matching TRBD1. This CDR3 has 15 amino acids. Germline lookup yields CDR1 MNHNS and CDR2 SASEGT. V dropped 6 bases and J dropped 3; count of bases not matched to a gene: 6. The CDR3 DNA follows: TGTGCCAGCAGCGCGACAGGGGGCATAACAGATACGCAGTATTTT. Translation: CASSATGGITDTQYF.

The chain recombines TRBV27 with TRBJ2-3, with a tentative D call TRBD1 (6 bases). Germline V gene sequence: CDR1 MNHEY, CDR2 SMNVEV (reference sequence). This CDR3 has 15 residues. V gave up 6 bases and J gave up 4 bases, with 17 bases separating them. The CDR3 protein is CASSILGARADTQYF. The CDR3 DNA reads TGTGCCAGCAGCATATTGGGGGCACGGGCAGATACGCAGTATTTT.

This clonotype occurred a few times. V is TRBV7-2 and J is TRBJ2-3; 8 bases align to TRBD2. The CDR3 runs to 15 residues. V lost 4 bases to trimming and J lost 5 bases; unmatched junction nucleotides: 8. Per the germline V gene, CDR1 is SGHTA and CDR2 is FQGNSA. The CDR3 bases are TGTGCCAGCAGCTATACTAGCGGTCGGGTAGATACGCAGTATTTT. Translated: CASSYTSGRVDTQYF. The whole variable domain, filled in from reference TRBV7-2 and TRBJ2-3, reads GAGVSQSPSNKVTEKGKDVELRCDPISGHTALYWYRQSLGQGLEFLIYFQGNSAPDKSGLPSDRFSAERTGGSVSTLTIQRTQQEDSAVYLCASSYTSGRVDTQYFGPGTRLTVL.

This clonotype was seen a few times. The V call is TRBV3-1, the J call TRBJ1-5; D remains ambiguous. Between the trimmed V and J ends, which lost 0 bases and 3 bases, there was a span of 0 bases. Germline values: CDR1 LGHDT, CDR2 YNNKEL (reference sequence). The CDR3 has 12 amino acids. CDR3 region: CASSQDNQPQHF. CDR3 in DNA: TGTGCCAGCAGCCAAGACAATCAGCCCCAGCATTTT.

This clonotype has just a few counts. The V gene is TRBV9, the J gene TRBJ2-6; possible D gene TRBD1, 5 bases. Looked up from germline, CDR1 is SGDLS and CDR2 is YYNGEE. This CDR3 comprises 16 residues. V was pared by 4 bases and J by 1 base, with 12 bases between. The CDR3 region has the DNA TGTGCCAGCAGCCTCCATAAGGGGTCTGGGGCCAACGTCCTGACTTTC. Its protein is CASSLHKGSGANVLTF.

The sample holds many counts of this clonotype. This sequence joins TRBV5-6 and TRBJ2-5; 9 bases agree with TRBD2. There are 15 residues in the CDR3. Germline V gene sequence: CDR1 SGHDT, CDR2 YYEEEE. V shed 3 bases, J shed 6 bases, and the junction held 9 bases outside the gene matches. This chain's CDR3 is CASSSLAGGRKTQYF. The CDR3 coding sequence is TGTGCCAGCAGCTCCCTTGCGGGGGGGAGGAAGACCCAGTACTTC.

This chain joins TRBV3-1 and TRBJ1-1, with D perhaps TRBD1 (5 bases). Germline V CDR1 and CDR2: LGHDT, YNNKEL (reference sequence). Trimming stripped 4 bases from V and 0 bases from J, with 12 bases between. This CDR3 spans 15 amino acids. CDR3 amino acids: CASSLDTWMNTEAFF. CDR3 nucleotides: TGTGCCAGCAGCCTGGACACTTGGATGAACACTGAAGCTTTCTTT.

The sample holds many counts of this clonotype. V gene TRBV10-3 combines with J gene TRBJ1-2; D gene unclear. The CDR3 consists of 13 residues. Trimming shortened V by 2 bases and J by 1 base, and 5 bases separated the two germline ends. Germline CDR1 and CDR2: ENHRY and SYGVKD. In nucleotides, the CDR3 is TGTGCCATCAGTGAGGGGTATAACTATGGCTACACCTTC. This translates into CAISEGYNYGYTF.

J is TRBJ1-4 and V is TRBV12-3 or TRBV12-4, with a weak D call TRBD1 (6 bases). The CDR3 is 13 amino acids. Trimming took off 7 bases at V and 8 bases at J, with 14 bases between the two ends. CDR3 protein: CASTTGPYEKLFF. The DNA for the CDR3 is TGTGCCAGCACGACAGGCCCTTACGAAAAACTGTTTTTT.

The chain employs TRBV12-5 and TRBJ1-5; D unclear. CDR3 size: 15 residues. Germline V gives CDR1 LGHNT, CDR2 FRNRAP. V lost 0 bases, J lost 3 bases, and 9 bases lay in between. The CDR3 bases are TGTGCTAGTGGTTTGGTAGCGGCAGCCAATCAGCCCCAGCATTTT. Translating it yields CASGLVAAANQPQHF.

V is TRBV11-2 and J is TRBJ2-5; D possibly corresponds to TRBD2 (5 bases). The germline V gene has CDR1 SGHAT and CDR2 FQNNGV. The V end was cut by 5 bases, the J end by 8 bases, with 18 bases between. CDR3 length equals 14 residues. This CDR3 reads CASSPPRLALTQYF. In nucleotides, the CDR3 is TGTGCCAGCAGCCCCCCCCGGCTAGCTCTTACCCAGTACTTC.

This clonotype was recorded a few times. The rearrangement joins TRBV29-1 to TRBJ2-2; D perhaps matches TRBD1 (6 bases). The CDR3 runs to 13 residues. Trimming removed 7 bases at V and 0 bases at J, with 9 bases between. CDR1 SQVTM and CDR2 ANQGSEA come from the germline V gene. CDR3 nucleotides: TGCAGCGGAAGGACAGCGAACACCGGGGAGCTGTTTTTT. Its protein is CSGRTANTGELFF.

The table lists this clonotype with a few counts. The chain links TRBV4-1 to TRBJ2-3, with TRBD2 matching over 10 bases. The CDR3 spans 17 residues. Germline loops: CDR1 MGHRA, CDR2 YSYEKL. Unmatched junction bases numbered 8, after V lost 5 bases and J lost 0 bases. In nucleotides, the CDR3 is TGCGCCAGCAGCTCTCTAGCGGGGGATGAGAGCACAGATACGCAGTATTTT. It yields the protein CASSSLAGDESTDTQYF.

There are a few counts of this clonotype. The V call is TRBV6-1, the J call TRBJ2-1, with TRBD1 identical over 9 bases. Losses at the gene ends were 6 bases for V and 3 bases for J; bases not matched to a gene: 6. Looked up from germline, CDR1 is MNHNS and CDR2 is SASEGT. This CDR3 is 15 amino acids long. In nucleotides, the CDR3 is TGTGCCAGCAGCTCCGGGACAGGGCTCTACAATGAGCAGTTCTTC. This gives the protein CASSSGTGLYNEQFF.

This clonotype was counted a few times. The chain combines TRBV16 with TRBJ1-1; D is uncertain. From germline, CDR1 is KGHSY and CDR2 FQNENV. V was pared by 4 bases and J by 5 bases, with 17 bases between. The length of the CDR3 is 15 residues. Here the CDR3 DNA reads TGTGCCAGCAGCCCGATGCTCGGGTTTAGGACTGAAGCTTTCTTT. It is translated as CASSPMLGFRTEAFF.

This clonotype showed up just a few times. The chain recombines TRBV7-9 with TRBJ2-3; no clear D. Germline assignment: CDR1 SEHNR and CDR2 FQNEAQ (reference sequence). V was trimmed by 4 bases and J by 0 bases, leaving 14 bases between them. The CDR3 is 16 amino acids. The CDR3 reads CASSSIRTRSTDTQYF. For the CDR3, the DNA is TGTGCCAGCAGCTCAATCAGGACCAGAAGCACAGATACGCAGTATTTT. Full variable domain (outside the CDR3, taken from reference TRBV7-9 and TRBJ2-3): DTGVSQNPRHKITKRGQNVTFRCDPISEHNRLYWYRQTLGQGPEFLTYFQNEAQLEKSRLLSDRFSAERPKGSFSTLEIQRTEQGDSAMYLCASSSIRTRSTDTQYFGPGTRLTVL.

The gene calls are TRBV4-2 and TRBJ2-1; the D gene is possibly TRBD2 (6 bases). V was pared by 4 bases and J by 10 bases, with 11 bases between. The CDR3 sequence is 12 residues long. CDR1 is LGHNA, CDR2 YNFKEQ, per germline. The CDR3, as DNA: TGTGCCAGCAGCCTCCCGGGGGTGGAGCAGTTCTTC. Encoded protein: CASSLPGVEQFF.